This TCR beta chain was sequenced during a study of blood T cell repertoires in COVID-19. Original handling: Estimated nucleated cell counts came from reference gene primer amplification. Clones were read by immunoSEQ multiplex PCR, and TCRdb kept only the in-frame ones, dropping some. V and J calls and clone size follow that table, whereas D and trimming were derived from the DNA. The sample has some 150,000 clones; just under 85% are singletons. Trimming stripped 11 bases from V and 7 bases from J, with 17 bases between. CDR1 and CDR2 (germline): MDHEN, SYDVKM. This CDR3 is built from 13 residues. Sequenced sample: peripheral blood. This sequence was found in a woman aged 40 to 49 with active or convalescent COVID-19. This chain connects TRBV28 to TRBJ1-4, with D perhaps TRBD1 (6 bases). The CDR3 nucleotides are TGTGCCGCGCTGGCCCGGGACACTGAAAAACTGTTTTTT. It yields the protein CAALARDTEKLFF.